The next 14 T cell receptor beta chains were all read from a single sample in a study of cytomegalovirus exposure and HLA in healthy donors. The PCR had 60 Vbeta and 13 Jbeta primers. The repertoire was sequenced with immunoSEQ multiplex PCR; TCRdb's copy has only in-frame clones and lacks some. The sample has about 190,000 clones; 70% to 85% are singletons. The material sequenced was PBMCs. The source of these receptors is a man aged 40-55 years in good health and CMV-seropositive.

CDR3 coding DNA: TGTGCCAGCAGTGAGGAGGGTAGTGCTGGGGCCAACGTCCTGACTTTC. Residues: CASSEEGSAGANVLTF. The V call is TRBV2, the J call TRBJ2-6, with D possibly matching TRBD2 (6 bases). Trimming cost V 3 bases and J 2 bases, with 11 bases left between them. The germline V gene encodes CDR1 SNHLY and CDR2 FYNNEI. The CDR3 runs 16 residues. The variable domain in full, with the rest retrieved from reference TRBV2 and TRBJ2-6, is EPEVTQTPSHQVTQMGQEVILRCVPISNHLYFYWYRQILGQKVEFLVSFYNNEISEKSEIFDDQFSVERPDGSNFTLKIRSTKLEDSAMYFCASSEEGSAGANVLTFGAGSRLTVL.

This chain uses TRBV4-3 with TRBJ2-1; tentative D call: TRBD1 (6 bases). The CDR3 runs to 14 residues. The V end lost 0 bases, the J end lost 16 bases, and 19 bases lay between the germline ends. CDR1 LGHNA and CDR2 YSLEER come from the germline V gene. The DNA for the CDR3 is TGCGCCAGCAGCCAAGAAGGAGGACAGTTGTCATTTTTCTTC. As protein: CASSQEGGQLSFFF.

This chain uses TRBV7-2 with TRBJ1-2, with 12 bases lining up with TRBD1. Germline loops: CDR1 SGHTA, CDR2 FQGNSA. The CDR3 sequence is 16 residues long. The ends lost 4 bases at V and 3 bases at J; junction bases unmatched: 6. CDR3 sequence (DNA): TGTGCCAGCAGCTCCCGGGACAGGGGGCAGGACTATGGCTACACCTTC. It codes for CASSSRDRGQDYGYTF.

CDR3 protein: CAISGTGIDTQYF. The CDR3 nucleotides are TGTGCCATCAGCGGGACAGGTATAGATACGCAGTATTTT. This rearrangement joins TRBV10-3 to TRBJ2-3; 8 positions agree with TRBD1. The V gene's germline CDR1 is ENHRY and CDR2 SYGVKD. This CDR3 is built from 13 residues. Germline trimming cut 6 bases from V and 5 bases from J; bases unmatched to any gene: 4.

This chain links TRBV19 with TRBJ1-6, with a tentative D call TRBD1 (6 bases). This CDR3 has 12 amino acids. Trimming took 3 bases from V and 16 from J, leaving 13 bases between them. Germline assignment: CDR1 LNHDA and CDR2 SQIVND (reference sequence). CDR3 sequence: CASSIMGARLHF. CDR3 DNA: TGTGCCAGTAGTATTATGGGGGCCCGGCTCCACTTT.

The chain has TRBV14 and TRBJ2-1, with D possibly TRBD2 on 5 matching bases. The CDR3 extends over 16 amino acids. Trimming removed 1 base at V and 0 bases at J, with 10 bases between. Germline assignment: CDR1 SGHDN and CDR2 FVKESK. CDR3 DNA: TGTGCCAGCAGCCAAGTAGGTGGGAGCTCCTACAATGAGCAGTTCTTC. Amino acids: CASSQVGGSSYNEQFF. Combining the CDR3 with reference TRBV14 and TRBJ2-1 gives the whole variable domain EAGVTQFPSHSVIEKGQTVTLRCDPISGHDNLYWYRRVMGKEIKFLLHFVKESKQDESGMPNNRFLAERTGGTYSTLKVQPAELEDSGVYFCASSQVGGSSYNEQFFGPGTRLTVL.

This clone has a handful of counts. The chain links TRBV5-4 to TRBJ2-1; D perhaps matches TRBD2 (5 bases). This CDR3 has 16 amino acids. V was cut by 3 bases and J by 5 bases, with 18 bases left in between. CDR1 and CDR2 from the germline V gene are SGHNT and YYREEE (reference sequence). In DNA, the CDR3 is TGTGCCAGCAGCTCCTACAAGGAGACTACGGACAATGAGCAGTTCTTC. As protein: CASSSYKETTDNEQFF.

The chain uses TRBV29-1 and TRBJ2-3, with TRBD2 matching over 8 bases. The V gene's germline CDR1 is SQVTM and CDR2 ANQGSEA. V dropped 7 bases and J dropped 2; count of bases not matched to a gene: 11. This CDR3 has 15 amino acids. The CDR3 DNA is TGCAGCGCCGGGGCGGCGGGAGGCCACACAGATACGCAGTATTTT. Translation gives CSAGAAGGHTDTQYF.

The rearrangement uses TRBV7-9 and TRBJ2-2, with 7 bases fitting TRBD1. The CDR3 runs 14 residues. Losses at the gene ends were 2 bases for V and 4 bases for J; bases not matched to a gene: 1. CDR1 and CDR2 from the germline V gene are SEHNR and FQNEAQ (reference sequence). The CDR3 DNA follows: TGTGCCAGCAGCTTAACAGGGGTCACCGGGGAGCTGTTTTTT. Residues: CASSLTGVTGELFF. The variable domain in full, with the rest retrieved from reference TRBV7-9 and TRBJ2-2, is DTGVSQNPRHKITKRGQNVTFRCDPISEHNRLYWYRQTLGQGPEFLTYFQNEAQLEKSRLLSDRFSAERPKGSFSTLEIQRTEQGDSAMYLCASSLTGVTGELFFGEGSRLTVL.

V usage is TRBV5-1 and J usage is TRBJ1-2; 8 bases agree with TRBD1. Trimming at V came to 2 bases and at J to 2 bases, leaving 2 bases not matched to a gene. The CDR3 spans 14 residues. Germline V gene sequence: CDR1 SGHRS, CDR2 YFSETQ. The CDR3 reads CASSFSGGNYGYTF. CDR3 DNA: TGCGCCAGCAGCTTTTCAGGGGGCAACTATGGCTACACCTTC.

V usage is TRBV30 and J usage is TRBJ2-7, with 10 bases that match TRBD1. Germline CDR1 reads GTSNPN; CDR2 reads SVGIG (reference sequence). The V segment lost 3 bases and the J segment 1 base; nucleotides outside the gene matches: 9. This CDR3 spans 16 amino acids. CDR3 sequence reads: CAWRPTGGWGSYEQYF. CDR3 nucleotide sequence: TGTGCCTGGAGGCCGACAGGGGGCTGGGGGTCCTACGAGCAGTACTTC.

This clone appeared a few times. V usage is TRBV6-5 and J usage is TRBJ1-1, with D perhaps TRBD1 (6 bases). Trimming cost V 6 bases and J 6 bases, with 14 bases left between them. The CDR3 extends over 13 amino acids. Germline CDR1 is MNHEY and CDR2 is SVGAGI. CDR3 coding DNA: TGTGCCAGCAGGCCATACAGGGCGGCTGAAGCTTTCTTT. Amino acid sequence: CASRPYRAAEAFF.

This clone occurred once. The V call is TRBV5-1, the J call TRBJ2-1, with 13 bases identical to TRBD2. The CDR3 totals 19 residues. V was pared by 1 base and J by 1 base, with 8 bases of the junction left unmatched. From germline, CDR1 is SGHRS and CDR2 YFSETQ. The CDR3 nucleotides are TGCGCCAGCAGCTTGTATGGTGAACTAGCGGGAGGGTCCTACAATGAGCAGTTCTTC. Translation gives CASSLYGELAGGSYNEQFF.

The V call is TRBV9, the J call TRBJ1-6; TRBD1 matches 8 bases. CDR1 and CDR2 (germline): SGDLS, YYNGEE. The J segment lost 7 bases and the V segment lost 3 bases, leaving 12 bases of the junction unmatched. This CDR3 region has 17 residues. Written as DNA, the CDR3 is TGTGCCAGCAGCGCTCAAGGGCGACAGGGGTCGAATTCACCCCTCCACTTT. Its translation: CASSAQGRQGSNSPLHF.